These T cell receptor beta chains were read from a single sample in a study of CD8 T cell repertoires and HIV-1 epitope variants. Sequencing was performed with immunoSEQ multiplex PCR; in TCRdb, only in-frame clones are kept and a portion is missing. Among under 100,000 clones listed, roughly 81% were seen once. Sequenced sample: uncultured baseline CD8+ T cells from peripheral blood mononuclear cells (PBMCs). These receptor sequences come from a male donor with HIV. Both conserved end residues are part of each CDR3. The D gene is left open where the match is weak. Size is stated for part of the rows, as once, few or many counts, or as a class when the clone is expanded.

CDR3: CAISVMQNEQYF
D: -
J: TRBJ2-7
size: -
V: TRBV10-3

CDR3: CASSPRQGRSTDTQYF
D: TRBD1
J: TRBJ2-3
size: -
V: TRBV18

CDR3: CASDRVVAGKNEQYF
D: -
J: TRBJ2-7
size: -
V: TRBV6-1

CDR3: CASSHPQENTEAFF
D: -
J: TRBJ1-1
size: few
V: TRBV6-5

CDR3: CASSLGSGGPNNEQFF
D: TRBD2
J: TRBJ2-1
size: few
V: TRBV11-2

CDR3: CASTRGTSYEQYF
D: -
J: TRBJ2-7
size: -
V: TRBV28

CDR3: CAWTGGATNEKLFF
D: TRBD1
J: TRBJ1-4
size: -
V: TRBV30

CDR3: CASQNYRGFIYGYTF
D: TRBD1
J: TRBJ1-2
size: few
V: TRBV19

CDR3: CASSEGQFSGNTIYF
D: -
J: TRBJ1-3
size: -
V: TRBV6-1

CDR3: CASSQDISNQPQHF
D: -
J: TRBJ1-5
size: -
V: TRBV7-8

CDR3: CASSLLAGGKQKVYEQYF
D: TRBD2
J: TRBJ2-7
size: -
V: TRBV5-1

CDR3: CASSYSDGNQPQHF
D: -
J: TRBJ1-5
size: -
V: TRBV6-5

CDR3: CAWTSPAGGPSEQFF
D: TRBD2
J: TRBJ2-1
size: -
V: TRBV30

CDR3: CASSVTMNTEAFF
D: -
J: TRBJ1-1
size: -
V: TRBV28

CDR3: CASSPVGNTIYF
D: -
J: TRBJ1-3
size: few
V: TRBV7-9

CDR3: CASSQAGGDQPQHF
D: TRBD1
J: TRBJ1-5
size: -
V: TRBV14

CDR3: CSARINTEAFF
D: -
J: TRBJ1-1
size: -
V: TRBV20-1

CDR3: CATQVVSGGNEQFF
D: TRBD2
J: TRBJ2-1
size: -
V: TRBV5-4

CDR3: CAWMKTAFESEQYF
D: -
J: TRBJ2-7
size: -
V: TRBV30

CDR3: CASGTGYGYTF
D: -
J: TRBJ1-2
size: few
V: TRBV7-9

CDR3: CAWSEDRDDEKLFF
D: TRBD1
J: TRBJ1-4
size: -
V: TRBV30

CDR3: CASSRTGTSGGDEQFF
D: TRBD2
J: TRBJ2-1
size: -
V: TRBV7-3

CDR3: CASSSARGGGAFGETQYF
D: TRBD2
J: TRBJ2-5
size: -
V: TRBV28

CDR3: CASTDRSRDTGELFF
D: -
J: TRBJ2-2
size: -
V: TRBV5-1

CDR3: CASTPGDRGPYGYGYTF
D: TRBD1
J: TRBJ1-2
size: medium-sized
V: TRBV28

CDR3: CASRIGGAGNQPQHF
D: -
J: TRBJ1-5
size: once
V: TRBV6-5

CDR3: CASSPPGRGYEQYF
D: -
J: TRBJ2-7
size: once
V: TRBV7-2

CDR3: CASSAIREKNTEAFF
D: -
J: TRBJ1-1
size: -
V: TRBV11-2

CDR3: CASSFGHAQYF
D: -
J: TRBJ2-7
size: -
V: TRBV27

CDR3: CASSLGTAVANEKLFF
D: -
J: TRBJ1-4
size: once
V: TRBV5-1

CDR3: CASSLAGTSKALYNEQFF
D: TRBD2
J: TRBJ2-1
size: -
V: TRBV7-9

CDR3: CASSQAAGVSSYNEQFF
D: -
J: TRBJ2-1
size: -
V: TRBV5-1